Each of the 26 T cell receptor beta chains below was sequenced from the same sample in a study of T cells in localized non-small cell lung cancer (dated by TCRdb to 2018 to 2021). The receptor library was made with the immunoSEQ multiplex PCR assay. What TCRdb holds here is the immuneACCESS table cut down to in-frame rearrangements. Part of the clones is not present; checked against another copy, under half of the missing clones reflect an unresolved V gene, and the others are unexplained. The sample table records a few hundred clones; around 35% of these occur just once. The leading ten clones occupy roughly 14% of the sample. The material was normal lung tissue next to the tumor, obtained before any cancer treatment. The receptors derive from a male donor at least 60 years old with stage III lung adenocarcinoma.

The rearrangement joins TRBV23-1 to TRBJ2-7; TRBD2 aligns across 7 bases. TRBV23-1 is an open reading frame whose function is uncertain. Trimming took 6 bases from V and 3 from J; bases not matched to a gene: 11. The CDR3 runs 15 residues. CDR3 sequence: CASRLAADGFYEQYF. For the CDR3, the DNA is TGCGCCAGCAGGCTAGCGGCTGATGGCTTCTACGAGCAGTACTTC.

In this sample, this clone turned up a few times. This sequence joins TRBV30 and TRBJ2-6; 7 bases match TRBD1. Germline V lookup: CDR1 GTSNPN, CDR2 SVGIG (reference sequence). The CDR3 has 15 residues. V lost 2 bases and J lost 4; bases outside the gene matches: 5. CDR3 sequence reads: CAWSTGADGANVLTF. The CDR3 DNA reads TGTGCCTGGAGTACAGGGGCGGACGGGGCCAACGTCCTGACTTTC.

The chain couples TRBV29-1 to TRBJ1-1, with a tentative D call TRBD1 (6 bases). Germline assignment: CDR1 SQVTM and CDR2 ANQGSEA. V shed 7 bases and J shed 1 base, with 13 bases lying between them. The CDR3 is 13 amino acids. CDR3 region: CSADRNSNTEAFF. The CDR3 region has the DNA TGCAGCGCAGACAGGAACTCGAACACTGAAGCTTTCTTT. The full variable domain, with the rest looked up from reference TRBV29-1 and TRBJ1-1, is SAVISQKPSRDICQRGTSLTIQCQVDSQVTMMFWYRQQPGQSLTLIATANQGSEATYESGFVIDKFPISRPNLTFSTLTVSNMSPEDSSIYLCSADRNSNTEAFFGQGTRLTVV.

Here the CDR3 reads CASSPGQGSEYGYTF. The CDR3, as DNA: TGTGCCAGCTCACCGGGACAGGGATCAGAGTATGGCTACACCTTC. The V call is TRBV18, the J call TRBJ1-2, with TRBD1 matching over 9 bases. Germline V gene data show CDR1 as KGHSH and CDR2 as LQKENI. CDR3 length: 15 residues. V lost 3 bases, J lost 5 bases, and 7 bases stayed unmatched. Using reference TRBV18 and TRBJ1-2 for the parts outside the CDR3, the full variable domain is NAGVMQNPRHLVRRRGQEARLRCSPMKGHSHVYWYRQLPEEGLKFMVYLQKENIIDESGMPKERFSAEFPKEGPSILRIQQVVRGDSAAYFCASSPGQGSEYGYTFGSGTRLTVV.

This clone came up a few times. The junction and the germline gene differ at one end; a read error may be behind it. The V gene is TRBV11-3, the J gene TRBJ2-5; TRBD1 agrees at 11 bases. Germline CDR1 is SGHNT and CDR2 is YENEEA. This CDR3 is built from 14 residues. CDR3 amino acids: CVSSRDRGQETQYF. In nucleotides, the CDR3 is TGTGTCAGCAGCCGGGACAGGGGGCAAGAGACCCAGTACTTC.

The chain combines TRBV29-1 with TRBJ2-5; tentatively, D is TRBD1 or TRBD2 (5 bases each). Per germline, CDR1 SQVTM and CDR2 ANQGSEA. Trimming stripped 1 base from V and 1 base from J, with 19 bases between. This CDR3 spans 17 amino acids. CDR3 nucleotide sequence: TGCAGCGTTGAAGGTGGCGGGTTGCAGGGTACCCAAGAGACCCAGTACTTC. Translated: CSVEGGGLQGTQETQYF.

This sequence joins TRBV6-8 and TRBJ1-1; 7 nucleotides line up with TRBD1. The CDR3 covers 14 residues. Per germline, CDR1 MNHGY and CDR2 SAAAGT. Trimming at V came to 5 bases and at J to 3 bases, leaving 6 bases not matched to a gene. CDR3 in amino acids: CASSQDRADTEAFF. CDR3 nucleotides: TGTGCCAGCAGTCAAGACAGGGCCGACACTGAAGCTTTCTTT.

This chain uses TRBV6-8 with TRBJ1-1, with 10 nucleotides matching TRBD1. CDR3 size: 15 residues. Trimming cost V 7 bases and J 7 bases; bases outside gene matches: 12. Looked up from germline, CDR1 is MNHGY and CDR2 is SAAAGT. CDR3 nucleotides: TGTGCCAGCACTAAAAGGGGACAGGGGATGGGTGAAGCTTTCTTT. It encodes CASTKRGQGMGEAFF.

The chain uses TRBV4-1 and TRBJ1-6; tentative D call: TRBD1 (6 bases). V was clipped by 1 base and J by 10 bases, with 17 bases between them. CDR1 MGHRA and CDR2 YSYEKL come from the germline V gene. This CDR3 region has 16 residues. CDR3 in DNA: TGCGCCAGCAGCCAAGTTCTATCAGGGGCTGGCTCACCCCTCCACTTT. This translates into CASSQVLSGAGSPLHF.

This clone was seen more than once but under ten times. This specimen includes other DNA sequences encoding the same CDR3. The V call is TRBV9, the J call TRBJ1-3; D call uncertain. V was pared by 0 bases and J by 4 bases, with 11 bases between. The germline V gene has CDR1 SGDLS and CDR2 YYNGEE. The CDR3 is 15 amino acids. This CDR3 is CASSVVPTQGNTIYF. CDR3 DNA sequence: TGTGCCAGCAGCGTAGTACCGACCCAGGGAAACACCATATATTTT.

This chain connects TRBV6-8 to TRBJ1-1, with 8 bases fitting TRBD1. This CDR3 is built from 12 residues. Germline V gene lookup returns CDR1 MNHGY and CDR2 SAAAGT. J gave up 8 bases and V 7 bases, and 6 bases lay outside the gene matches. This CDR3 reads CASTPGGREAFF. The CDR3 DNA follows: TGTGCCAGCACTCCAGGGGGCCGCGAAGCTTTCTTT.

This clone was observed a few times. This rearrangement joins TRBV6-8 to TRBJ1-2; D unclear. Trimming left V 10 bases short and J 0 bases short, with 12 bases between. Germline values: CDR1 MNHGY, CDR2 SAAAGT. CDR3 size: 13 residues. The CDR3 DNA is TGTGCCATCAGGAGCGCCACTAACTATGGCTACACCTTC. Protein: CAIRSATNYGYTF.

In this sample, this clone turned up a few times. The J gene is TRBJ1-1, the V gene TRBV28; D uncertain. The CDR3 contains 12 residues. Trimming took off 2 bases at V and 0 bases at J, with 1 base between the two ends. CDR1 and CDR2 (germline): MDHEN, SYDVKM. The CDR3 is CASSLLNTEAFF. The DNA of the CDR3 is TGTGCCAGCAGTTTACTGAACACTGAAGCTTTCTTT.

This rearrangement joins TRBV14 to TRBJ2-7; the D gene is possibly TRBD1 (5 bases). The CDR3 has 14 residues. The V end lost 5 bases, the J end lost 3 bases, and 14 bases lay between the germline ends. The V gene's germline CDR1 is SGHDN and CDR2 FVKESK. The chain's CDR3 is CASSSLGHRYEQYF. CDR3 DNA sequence: TGTGCCAGCAGCTCTCTTGGACACCGCTACGAGCAGTACTTC.

This clone has only one observation. CDR3 in DNA: TGTGTCAGGGAATTACCTATTCTAACGGACAGGGGAACCTACGAGCAGTACTTC. Translating gives CVRELPILTDRGTYEQYF. The rearrangement links TRBV19 to TRBJ2-7; 9 bases are a match to TRBD1. CDR1 and CDR2 (germline): LNHDA, SQIVND (reference sequence). The CDR3 consists of 18 residues.

The V call is TRBV19, the J call TRBJ2-3; TRBD1 matches at 11 bases. The CDR3 runs 15 residues. Germline values: CDR1 LNHDA, CDR2 SQIVND (reference sequence). V trimming: 5 bases; J trimming: 6 bases; junction bases outside the gene matches: 7. Here the CDR3 reads CASSPRTGGADTQYF. Here the CDR3 DNA reads TGTGCCAGTAGTCCCCGGACAGGGGGCGCGGATACGCAGTATTTT.

The V call is TRBV19, the J call TRBJ1-2; D gene uncertain. CDR1 is LNHDA and CDR2 is SQIVND in the germline V gene (reference sequence). Between the trimmed V and J ends, which lost 3 bases and 0 bases, there was a span of 5 bases. CDR3 length: 13 amino acids. The CDR3 here is CASSIDSNYGYTF. The CDR3 coding sequence is TGTGCCAGTAGTATCGATTCTAACTATGGCTACACCTTC. The full variable domain, with the rest looked up from reference TRBV19 and TRBJ1-2, is DGGITQSPKYLFRKEGQNVTLSCEQNLNHDAMYWYRQDPGQGLRLIYYSQIVNDFQKGDIAEGYSVSREKKESFPLTVTSAQKNPTAFYLCASSIDSNYGYTFGSGTRLTVV.

CDR3 nucleotide sequence: TGTGCCAGCAGCCAGGGACTAGCGGGTTCCTACGAGCAGTACTTC. It is translated as CASSQGLAGSYEQYF. This chain joins TRBV7-6 and TRBJ2-7, with TRBD2 identical over 12 bases. The CDR3 has 15 residues. With V trimmed by 5 bases and J by 1 base, 3 bases remained unmatched. Germline V CDR1 and CDR2: SGHVS, FNYEAQ.

This clone was observed a single time. The chain is built from TRBV19 and TRBJ1-2, with D perhaps TRBD1 (5 bases). This CDR3 region has 14 residues. Trimming shortened V by 10 bases and J by 4 bases, and 19 bases separated the two germline ends. Germline values: CDR1 LNHDA, CDR2 SQIVND (reference sequence). CDR3 loop: CATCKGHIGYGYTF. DNA of the CDR3: TGTGCCACGTGTAAGGGGCATATTGGCTATGGCTACACCTTC.

The table lists this clone with a few counts. V and J are TRBV9 and TRBJ2-7; a weak D match, TRBD2 (7 bases). The V end lost 5 bases, the J end lost 7 bases, and 16 bases lay between the germline ends. Germline CDR1 is SGDLS and CDR2 is YYNGEE. This CDR3 comprises 13 residues. CDR3 amino acids: CASSPRGAGEQYF. Written as DNA, the CDR3 is TGTGCCAGCAGTCCTCGGGGGGCAGGTGAGCAGTACTTC.

The rearrangement links TRBV10-3 to TRBJ1-5; D remains unclear. The V and J ends lost 1 base and 5 bases respectively, with 6 bases between them. The CDR3 is 13 amino acids. Germline V CDR1 and CDR2: ENHRY, SYGVKD. The CDR3 region is CAISELEDQPQHF. The CDR3, as DNA: TGTGCCATCAGTGAGTTGGAGGATCAGCCCCAGCATTTT.

In this sample, this clone turned up once. The chain links TRBV15 to TRBJ1-1; the D is unclear. Germline V gives CDR1 LNHNV, CDR2 YYDKDF (reference sequence). The length of the CDR3 is 15 residues. V dropped 0 bases and J dropped 4 bases, with 12 bases sitting between them. CDR3 in DNA: TGTGCCACCAGCAGAGATCGAGACGGGAGCACTGAAGCTTTCTTT. This encodes CATSRDRDGSTEAFF.

The chain recombines TRBV18 with TRBJ2-4; D is unresolved. Germline loops: CDR1 KGHSH, CDR2 LQKENI. Trimming stripped 2 bases from V and 7 bases from J, with 12 bases between. The CDR3 totals 14 residues. The CDR3 sequence is CASSPAARVNIQYF. As DNA, the CDR3 is TGTGCCAGCTCACCAGCGGCCCGGGTGAACATTCAGTACTTC.

This chain joins TRBV28 and TRBJ1-2; TRBD1 matches at 7 bases. The trim removed 6 bases at V and 4 bases at J, leaving 5 bases unmatched. CDR3 length: 13 amino acids. Germline values: CDR1 MDHEN, CDR2 SYDVKM. In DNA, the CDR3 is TGTGCCAGCAGAACCGGGACAGCCTATGGCTACACCTTC. The encoded protein is CASRTGTAYGYTF.

This chain joins TRBV6-8 and TRBJ2-3; D gene ambiguous. Trimming removed 6 bases at V and 2 bases at J, with 15 bases between. From germline, CDR1 is MNHGY and CDR2 SAAAGT. This CDR3 contains 15 residues. CDR3 residues: CASRRRGLLTDTQYF. In DNA form, the CDR3 reads TGTGCCAGCAGGCGCCGAGGCCTTCTCACAGATACGCAGTATTTT.

This clone is termed large. V and J are TRBV6-1 and TRBJ2-7; D not certain. The CDR3 has 13 amino acids. Germline CDR1 reads MNHNS; CDR2 reads SASEGT. V lost 1 base and J lost 1, with 5 bases in between. CDR3 DNA: TGTGCCAGCAGTGAAGATGCTTCCTACGAGCAGTACTTC. It codes for CASSEDASYEQYF.